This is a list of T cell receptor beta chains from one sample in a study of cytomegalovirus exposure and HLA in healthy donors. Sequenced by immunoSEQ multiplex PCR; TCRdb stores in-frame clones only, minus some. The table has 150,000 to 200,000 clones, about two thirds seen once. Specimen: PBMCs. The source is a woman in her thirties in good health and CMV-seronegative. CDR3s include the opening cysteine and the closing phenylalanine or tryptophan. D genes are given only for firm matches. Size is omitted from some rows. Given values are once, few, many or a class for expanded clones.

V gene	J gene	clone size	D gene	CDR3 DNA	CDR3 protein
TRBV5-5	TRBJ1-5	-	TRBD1	TGTGCCAGCAGCCTACTAGACAGGGTACATCAGCCCCAGCATTTT	CASSLLDRVHQPQHF
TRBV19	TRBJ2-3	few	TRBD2	TGTGCCAGTAGTAGTAGCGGGAGAACAGATACGCAGTATTTT	CASSSSGRTDTQYF
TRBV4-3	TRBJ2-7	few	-	TGCGCCAGCAGCCAGACAAGATATAGGGGTCAAGACGAGCAGTACTTC	CASSQTRYRGQDEQYF
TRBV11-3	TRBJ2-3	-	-	TGTGCCAGCAGCCGGGACTTAGATACGCAGTATTTT	CASSRDLDTQYF
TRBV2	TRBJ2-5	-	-	TGTGCCAGCAGTGGTGTAACGGGACAAGAGACCCAGTACTTC	CASSGVTGQETQYF
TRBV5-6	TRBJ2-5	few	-	TGTGCCAGCAGCTCAAGGGCGTGGGGGGAGGTGGAGACCCAGTACTTC	CASSSRAWGEVETQYF
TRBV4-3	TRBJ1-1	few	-	TGCGCCAGCAGCCAAGTGTCCCGGAACACTGAAGCTTTCTTT	CASSQVSRNTEAFF
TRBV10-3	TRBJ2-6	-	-	TGTGCCATCAGTGAGGCAGGGGTCGTATTCTCTGGGGCCAACGTCCTGACTTTC	CAISEAGVVFSGANVLTF
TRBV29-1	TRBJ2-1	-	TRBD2	TGCAGCGCCGCCATAGCGGGGGCCTACAATGAGCAGTTCTTC	CSAAIAGAYNEQFF
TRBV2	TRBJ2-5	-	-	TGTGCCAACAGGAGGACAGAACAAGAGACCCAGTACTTC	CANRRTEQETQYF
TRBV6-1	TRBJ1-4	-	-	TGTGCCAGCAGCCTAGGTCCGTCTAATGAAAAACTGTTTTTT	CASSLGPSNEKLFF
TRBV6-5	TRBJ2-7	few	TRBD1	TGTGCCAGCAGTTACCAGGGGGCGGTGTACGAGCAGTACTTC	CASSYQGAVYEQYF
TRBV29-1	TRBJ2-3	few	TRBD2	TGCAGCGTTGAACCTAGCGGCAGCACAGATACGCAGTATTTT	CSVEPSGSTDTQYF
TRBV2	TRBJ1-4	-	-	TGTGCCAGCAGTGCCAACGGGGAAGAAAAACTGTTTTTT	CASSANGEEKLFF
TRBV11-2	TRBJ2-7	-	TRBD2	TGTGCCAGCAGCTTACGGACTAGCGTCGCCTACGAGCAGTACTTC	CASSLRTSVAYEQYF
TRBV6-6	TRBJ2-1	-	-	TGTGCCAGCAGATCTCGACAGGATGAGCAGTTCTTC	CASRSRQDEQFF
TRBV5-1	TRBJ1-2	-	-	TGCGCCAGCAGTAATTGGGCAGGGGCCTCAGGTGGCTACACCTTC	CASSNWAGASGGYTF
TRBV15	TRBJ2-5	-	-	TGTGCCACCAGCAGAGTTTTAGCTAGCCCACAAGAGACCCAGTACTTC	CATSRVLASPQETQYF
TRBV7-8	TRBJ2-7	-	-	TGTGCCAGCAGCTTTCGAACTAGGGACGAGCAGTACTTC	CASSFRTRDEQYF
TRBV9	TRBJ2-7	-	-	TGTGCCAGCAGCATCGGGACAAACGCCTACGAGCAGTACTTC	CASSIGTNAYEQYF
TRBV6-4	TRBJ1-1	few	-	TGTGCCAGCAGTGCCACTCTATTTACTGAAGCTTTCTTT	CASSATLFTEAFF
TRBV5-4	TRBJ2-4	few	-	TGTGCCAGCAGTCAGAACCGGGGGTGGGAAAACATTCAGTACTTC	CASSQNRGWENIQYF
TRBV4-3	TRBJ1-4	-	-	TGCGCCAGCAGCCAAGCCTTCGTTGAGAGGACTACTAATGAAAAACTGTTTTTT	CASSQAFVERTTNEKLFF
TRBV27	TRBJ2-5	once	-	TGTGCCAGCAGTCCCAGGGGAGGGGGAGGTTATGAGCAGTACTTC	CASSPRGGGGYEQYF
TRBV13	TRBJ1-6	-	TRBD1	TGTGCCTTCCGGGACAGGGGTCCAATGAGGAATAATTCACCCCTCCACTTT	CAFRDRGPMRNNSPLHF
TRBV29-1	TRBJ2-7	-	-	TGCAGCGGCGCGCAGGGTTCCGAGCAGTACTTC	CSGAQGSEQYF
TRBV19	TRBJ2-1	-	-	TGTGCCAGTAGTATAGTAACCCTAGACTACAATGAGCAGTTCTTC	CASSIVTLDYNEQFF
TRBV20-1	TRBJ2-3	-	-	TGCAGTGCTCCTGGCCGCGATACGCAGTATTTT	CSAPGRDTQYF
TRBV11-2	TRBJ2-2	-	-	TGTGCCAGCAGCTTGGACTCGATTGACACCGGGGAGCTGTTTTTT	CASSLDSIDTGELFF
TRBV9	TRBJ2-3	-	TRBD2	TGTGCCAGCAGCGTAGCGGGGGGGGGCACAGATACGCAGTATTTT	CASSVAGGGTDTQYF
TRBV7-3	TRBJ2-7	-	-	TGTGCCAGCAGCCTACAAGCGCAGAGCGAGCAGTACTTC	CASSLQAQSEQYF
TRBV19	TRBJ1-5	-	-	TGTGCCAGTAGGGGGGGGGATAGCAATCAGCCCCAGCATTTT	CASRGGDSNQPQHF
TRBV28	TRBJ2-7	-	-	TGTGCCAGCAGTTTAGGGGGGAGTGGAAACGAGCAGTACTTC	CASSLGGSGNEQYF
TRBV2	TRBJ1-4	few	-	TGTGCCAGCAGCCGAGGGGGGGCGACTGAAAAACTGTTTTTT	CASSRGGATEKLFF
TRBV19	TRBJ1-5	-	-	TGTGCCAGTAGTTTCAACAGGGTTGCCCTATCACCTCAGCCCCAGCATTTT	CASSFNRVALSPQPQHF
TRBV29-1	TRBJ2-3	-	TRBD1	TGCAGCGTTCGGGACAGTCGCACAGATACGCAGTATTTT	CSVRDSRTDTQYF
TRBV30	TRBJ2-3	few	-	TGTGCCTGGAGTGAAGGGGCTACGGATACGCAGTATTTT	CAWSEGATDTQYF
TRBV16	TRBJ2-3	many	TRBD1	TGTGCCAGCAGCCGGACAGGGCAAAGCACAGATACGCAGTATTTT	CASSRTGQSTDTQYF